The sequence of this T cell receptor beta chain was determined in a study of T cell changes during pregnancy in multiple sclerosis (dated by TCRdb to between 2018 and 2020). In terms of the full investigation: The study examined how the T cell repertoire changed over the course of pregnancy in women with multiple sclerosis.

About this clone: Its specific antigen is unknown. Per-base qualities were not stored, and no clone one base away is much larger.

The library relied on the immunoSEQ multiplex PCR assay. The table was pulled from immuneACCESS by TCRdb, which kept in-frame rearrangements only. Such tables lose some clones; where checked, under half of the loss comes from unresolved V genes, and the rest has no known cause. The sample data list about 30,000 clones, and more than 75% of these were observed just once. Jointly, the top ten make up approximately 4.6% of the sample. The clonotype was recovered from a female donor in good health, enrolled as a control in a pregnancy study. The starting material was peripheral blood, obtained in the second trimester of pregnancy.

This receptor has the CDR3 CAISESRGAVNQPQHF. The nucleotide sequence reads as follows: TGTGCCATCAGTGAGTCGCGGGGGGCCGTAAATCAGCCCCAGCATTTT. Here the chain combines TRBV10-3 and TRBJ1-5; 6 matching bases give a weak D call of TRBD1. CDR1 and CDR2 (ENHRY, SYGVKD) derive from the germline V gene. From its cysteine to its phenylalanine, the CDR3 spans 16 amino acids. Only the CDR3 region is kept as DNA, spanning 48 bases read in frame from base 1. Trimming removed 0 bases from V and 4 bases from J, leaving 13 bases between the germline ends.